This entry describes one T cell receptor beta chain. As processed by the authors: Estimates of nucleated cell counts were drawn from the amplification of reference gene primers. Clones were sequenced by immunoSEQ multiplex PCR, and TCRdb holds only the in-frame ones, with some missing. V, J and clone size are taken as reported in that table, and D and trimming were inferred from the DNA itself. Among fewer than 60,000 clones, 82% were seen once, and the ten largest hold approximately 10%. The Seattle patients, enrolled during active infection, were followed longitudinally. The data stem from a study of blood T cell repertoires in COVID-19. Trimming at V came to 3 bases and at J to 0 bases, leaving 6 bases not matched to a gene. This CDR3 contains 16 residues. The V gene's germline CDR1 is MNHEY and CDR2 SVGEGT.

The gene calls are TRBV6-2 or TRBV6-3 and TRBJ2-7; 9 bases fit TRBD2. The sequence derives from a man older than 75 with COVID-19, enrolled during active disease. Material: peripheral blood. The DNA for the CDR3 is TGTGCCAGCAGTTATCCCGCGGGGGGGAACTCCTACGAGCAGTACTTC. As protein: CASSYPAGGNSYEQYF.